The text below deals with one T cell receptor (beta chain). The V segment lost 2 bases and the J segment 4 bases; nucleotides outside the gene matches: 5. CDR3 length equals 15 residues. The germline CDR1 and CDR2 sequences are KGHSH and LQKENI. Survey-level immunoSEQ sequencing profiled the TCR beta repertoire. Generated by immunoSEQ multiplex PCR, the TCRdb table keeps only in-frame clones and is missing some. The table includes some 70,000 clones, 85% to 95% detected once. The TCR was taken from a man in his forties with rheumatoid arthritis. V usage is TRBV18 and J usage is TRBJ1-1, with TRBD1 matching over 9 bases. Specimen: PBMCs. CDR3 sequence: CASSPERQGGTEAFF. Here the CDR3 DNA reads TGTGCCAGCTCACCAGAAAGACAGGGGGGCACTGAAGCTTTCTTT.